A selection of T cell receptor beta chains follows, all from one sample in a study of blood T cell repertoires in COVID-19. The table came from immunoSEQ multiplex PCR; TCRdb's copy has only in-frame clones and leaves some out. The repertoire holds under 300,000 clones, roughly 84% seen once, with 1.5% to 1.7% in the top ten. The sample comprised peripheral blood. The receptors shown here come from a woman in her thirties or forties who had recovered from COVID-19. CDR3s include the opening cysteine and the closing phenylalanine or tryptophan. The order of the fields is D gene, J gene, clone size, V gene, CDR3 protein, CDR3 DNA. D genes are given only for firm matches. Not all rows give a size; the values are once, few, many and, for expanded clones, a class.

d_call: TRBD1; j_call: TRBJ1-2; clone_size: few; v_call: TRBV24-1; cdr3_aa: CATSDGRQGSAGYTF; cdr3_nt: TGTGCCACCAGTGATGGGCGACAGGGCTCTGCTGGCTACACCTTC
d_call: .; j_call: TRBJ2-6; clone_size: .; v_call: TRBV6-5; cdr3_aa: CASRGEIANVLTF; cdr3_nt: TGTGCCAGCAGAGGGGAAATTGCCAACGTCCTGACTTTC
d_call: .; j_call: TRBJ2-7; clone_size: once; v_call: TRBV5-6; cdr3_aa: CASSLGRGEQYF; cdr3_nt: TGTGCCAGCAGCTTGGGAAGGGGGGAGCAGTACTTC
d_call: TRBD1; j_call: TRBJ1-2; clone_size: .; v_call: TRBV5-6; cdr3_aa: CASSLQGLGGYTF; cdr3_nt: TGTGCCAGCAGTTTACAGGGGTTGGGTGGCTACACCTTC
d_call: .; j_call: TRBJ2-6; clone_size: .; v_call: TRBV4-2; cdr3_aa: CASSQDQGSGANVLTF; cdr3_nt: TGTGCCAGCAGCCAAGATCAGGGGTCTGGGGCCAACGTCCTGACTTTC
d_call: TRBD1; j_call: TRBJ1-4; clone_size: .; v_call: TRBV5-1; cdr3_aa: CASSRTGTGDEKLFF; cdr3_nt: TGCGCCAGCAGTAGAACCGGGACAGGGGATGAAAAACTGTTTTTT
d_call: TRBD2; j_call: TRBJ2-2; clone_size: .; v_call: TRBV24-1; cdr3_aa: CATSDSSGANTGELFF; cdr3_nt: TGTGCCACCAGTGATAGTAGCGGGGCAAACACCGGGGAGCTGTTTTTT
d_call: TRBD1; j_call: TRBJ2-7; clone_size: .; v_call: TRBV6-5; cdr3_aa: CASSSQTGAYYEQYF; cdr3_nt: TGTGCCAGCAGTTCACAGACAGGGGCCTACTACGAGCAGTACTTC
d_call: .; j_call: TRBJ1-3; clone_size: .; v_call: TRBV7-9; cdr3_aa: CASSFLEAAGNTIYF; cdr3_nt: TGTGCCAGCAGCTTTTTGGAGGCGGCTGGAAACACCATATATTTT
d_call: .; j_call: TRBJ2-5; clone_size: .; v_call: TRBV7-3; cdr3_aa: CASSQLGGSETQYF; cdr3_nt: TGTGCCAGCAGCCAGCTGGGGGGAAGTGAGACCCAGTACTTC
d_call: TRBD2; j_call: TRBJ2-1; clone_size: .; v_call: TRBV27; cdr3_aa: CASSFGLAVNEQFF; cdr3_nt: TGTGCCAGCAGTTTCGGACTAGCGGTCAATGAGCAGTTCTTC
d_call: TRBD1; j_call: TRBJ2-7; clone_size: .; v_call: TRBV19; cdr3_aa: CASSTTSGGPYEQYF; cdr3_nt: TGTGCCAGTAGTACTACGTCAGGGGGCCCCTACGAGCAGTACTTC
d_call: .; j_call: TRBJ1-6; clone_size: .; v_call: TRBV9; cdr3_aa: CASSVESGFNSPLHF; cdr3_nt: TGTGCCAGCAGCGTAGAATCGGGTTTTAATTCACCCCTCCACTTT
d_call: .; j_call: TRBJ1-4; clone_size: .; v_call: TRBV7-8; cdr3_aa: CASSLRTRAWGTNEKLFF; cdr3_nt: TGTGCCAGCAGCTTACGGACACGCGCTTGGGGAACTAATGAAAAACTGTTTTTT
d_call: TRBD1; j_call: TRBJ2-3; clone_size: .; v_call: TRBV19; cdr3_aa: CASQSTGVFSDTQYF; cdr3_nt: TGTGCCAGTCAATCCACAGGGGTTTTTTCAGATACGCAGTATTTT
d_call: .; j_call: TRBJ2-1; clone_size: once; v_call: TRBV7-9; cdr3_aa: CASSSRSQGNEQFF; cdr3_nt: TGTGCCAGCAGCTCCAGGTCCCAGGGTAATGAGCAGTTCTTC
d_call: TRBD1; j_call: TRBJ1-3; clone_size: .; v_call: TRBV3-1/TRBV3-2; cdr3_aa: CASSPRTGGSGNTIYF; cdr3_nt: TGTGCCAGCAGCCCCAGGACAGGGGGTTCTGGAAACACCATATATTTT
d_call: TRBD1; j_call: TRBJ1-2; clone_size: .; v_call: TRBV30; cdr3_aa: CAWRKDRGTERGYTF; cdr3_nt: TGTGCCTGGAGGAAAGACAGGGGCACGGAGCGTGGCTACACCTTC
d_call: .; j_call: TRBJ1-6; clone_size: .; v_call: TRBV5-1; cdr3_aa: CASSRGVTANSPLHF; cdr3_nt: TGCGCCAGCAGCCGCGGGGTGACAGCCAATTCACCCCTCCACTTT
d_call: .; j_call: TRBJ1-4; clone_size: .; v_call: TRBV28; cdr3_aa: CASSPHLETRNEKLFF; cdr3_nt: TGTGCCAGCAGTCCTCACCTAGAGACCAGAAATGAAAAACTGTTTTTT
d_call: .; j_call: TRBJ1-1; clone_size: .; v_call: TRBV5-5; cdr3_aa: CASSPGPGTEAFF; cdr3_nt: TGTGCCAGCAGCCCTGGCCCCGGGACAGAAGCTTTCTTT
d_call: TRBD2; j_call: TRBJ2-1; clone_size: once; v_call: TRBV19; cdr3_aa: CATGTSGGFEQFF; cdr3_nt: TGTGCCACCGGGACTAGCGGGGGGTTCGAGCAGTTCTTC
d_call: TRBD1; j_call: TRBJ1-1; clone_size: .; v_call: TRBV7-9; cdr3_aa: CASSDRARGQNTEAFF; cdr3_nt: TGTGCCAGCAGCGACCGAGCCAGGGGGCAGAACACTGAAGCTTTCTTT